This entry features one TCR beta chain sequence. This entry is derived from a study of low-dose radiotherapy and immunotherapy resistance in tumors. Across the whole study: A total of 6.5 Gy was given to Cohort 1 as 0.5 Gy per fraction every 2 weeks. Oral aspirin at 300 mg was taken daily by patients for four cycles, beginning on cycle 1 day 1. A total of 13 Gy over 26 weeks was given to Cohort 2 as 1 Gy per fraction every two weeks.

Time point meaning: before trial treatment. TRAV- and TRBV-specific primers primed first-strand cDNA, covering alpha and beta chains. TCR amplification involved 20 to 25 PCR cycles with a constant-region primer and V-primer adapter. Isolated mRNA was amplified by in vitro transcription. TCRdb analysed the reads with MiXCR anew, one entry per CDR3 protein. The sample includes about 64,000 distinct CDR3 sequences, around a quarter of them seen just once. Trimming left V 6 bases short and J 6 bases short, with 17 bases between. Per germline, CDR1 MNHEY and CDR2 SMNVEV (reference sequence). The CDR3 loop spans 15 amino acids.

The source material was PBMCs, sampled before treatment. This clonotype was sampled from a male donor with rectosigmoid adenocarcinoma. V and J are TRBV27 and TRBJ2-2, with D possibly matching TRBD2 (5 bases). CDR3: CASRAFTGRPGELFF. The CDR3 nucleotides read TGTGCCAGCAGGGCGTTCACGGGGAGACCCGGGGAGCTGTTTTTT.